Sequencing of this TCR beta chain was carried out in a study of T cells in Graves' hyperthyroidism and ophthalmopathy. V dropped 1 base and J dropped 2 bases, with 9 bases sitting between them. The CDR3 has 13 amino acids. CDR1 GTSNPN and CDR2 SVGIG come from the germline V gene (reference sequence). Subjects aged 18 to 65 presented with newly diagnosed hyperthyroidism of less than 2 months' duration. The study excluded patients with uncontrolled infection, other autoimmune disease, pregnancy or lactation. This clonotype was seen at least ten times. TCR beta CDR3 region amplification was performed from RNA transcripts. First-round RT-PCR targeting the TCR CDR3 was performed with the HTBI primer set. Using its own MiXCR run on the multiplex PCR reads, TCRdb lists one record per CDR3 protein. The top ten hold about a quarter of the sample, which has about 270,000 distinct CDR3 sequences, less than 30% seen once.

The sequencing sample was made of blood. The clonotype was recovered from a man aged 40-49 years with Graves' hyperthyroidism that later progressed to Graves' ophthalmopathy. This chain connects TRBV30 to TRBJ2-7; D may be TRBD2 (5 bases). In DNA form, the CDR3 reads TGTGCCTGGAGTGCACTACTAGCCTACGAGCAGTACTTC. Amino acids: CAWSALLAYEQYF.